The clone carrying this T cell receptor beta chain came up once. This sample stems from a study of blood T cell repertoires in COVID-19. The overall study: Collection of acute and convalescent COVID-19 samples took place in the United States, Italy and Spain. T cells, B-cell-depleted T cells, or PBMCs provided the cDNA or gDNA that served as material.

In the source study's methods: Researchers report that nucleated cell counts were estimated from reference gene primer amplification. Clones were read by immunoSEQ multiplex PCR, and TCRdb kept only the in-frame ones, dropping some. Clone size and the V and J calls come from that table; the DNA yielded D and trimming. In the table there are over 350,000 clones, approximately 90% of which are singletons. CDR1 and CDR2 (germline): SGDLS, YYNGEE. The CDR3 extends over 15 amino acids. V was shortened by 3 bases and J by 4 bases, with 13 bases between the two germline ends. Participants reported their clinical history, and cohort assignment relied on those reports.

The chain links TRBV9 to TRBJ1-4; perhaps TRBD1 as D (6 bases). The specimen sequenced was PBMCs or T cells enriched from blood (not recorded which). This TCR was sampled from a young woman with acute COVID-19. CDR3 in DNA: TGTGCCAGCAGCGCCCGACAGGCGTTTAATGAAAAACTGTTTTTT. Translated: CASSARQAFNEKLFF.